This paragraph reports one T cell receptor (beta chain). What antigen it recognizes has not been identified. Within one base of it there is no much larger clone, and no base qualities were kept. These data are taken from a study of cytomegalovirus exposure and HLA in healthy donors (dated by TCRdb to the late 2010s). For the study in its entirety: A later analysis indicated that the 110 or so validation repertoires were generated on the platform also employed for the 720 or so repertoires of the first cohort. The study aimed to test whether signatures of past pathogen exposure could be identified by cataloging public T cell receptors. In addition to the first cohort of 666 subjects, a separate validation cohort of under 150 different subjects was used. High-throughput TCR immunosequencing, statistical association of individual TCRs with disease status, and machine learning were combined to predict cytomegalovirus infection status. General conclusions and limits of the study: In both the original and validation cohorts, the classifier was reported to diagnose cytomegalovirus status with high specificity and sensitivity. A few of the identified cytomegalovirus-associated TCR beta chains were confirmed in vitro to be specific for cytomegalovirus antigens. Most TCR sequences were seen in very few donors, while some public TCRs were found in many individuals. A later analysis lacked HLA typing for the validation cohort, so it scored co-occurrence in that cohort across all 110 or so repertoires. In the study, approximately 160 TCR beta chains were listed as associated with cytomegalovirus. A later analysis found that TCRs clustered in the first cohort also tended to co-occur in the 120 or so validation repertoires, with about 94% of cluster scores above 0. The authors suggested that the approach could potentially be extended to other disease states and immunological phenotypes.

The library was made by the immunoSEQ multiplex PCR assay. On the study's bioinformatics: To diagnose cytomegalovirus status from the catalog of TCR beta chain sequences, a statistical classification framework was built. TCRdb took over this immuneACCESS table, retaining in-frame rearrangements with V and J assigned. Such tables are incomplete; in checked studies, under half of the missing clones stem from an unresolved V gene, and the remainder is unexplained. V and J calls and clone size are as listed in that table; D and trimming were resolved from the DNA. This sample lists 100,000 to 150,000 clones; 88% were detected once. Of the sample, approximately 1.3% falls within the top ten clones. From cysteine to phenylalanine, the CDR3 is 14 amino acids long. The sequence is cut down to CDR3 DNA, 42 bases in frame from base 1. V loses 3 bases, J loses 1 base, and the germline ends lie 11 bases apart. From the germline V gene, CDR1 is SQVTM and CDR2 is ANQGSEA.

Separate from the roughly 700-subject first cohort, the validation cohort of about 130 subjects was the group to which the donors belonged. The sequence was collected from a man aged 25 to 40 in good health and CMV-seronegative. Sequenced input: PBMCs. This receptor chain uses TRBV29-1 and TRBJ2-3; TRBD1 might be the D gene, on 6 matching bases. The DNA sequence is given as TGCAGCGTTGACTCGTACAGGGGCACAGATACGCAGTATTTT. Its product reads: CSVDSYRGTDTQYF.